What follows are 18 T cell receptor beta chains derived from one specimen sequenced in a study of HIV-infected patients and healthy controls. Follow-up blood was drawn about 14 weeks, roughly three months, after antiretroviral therapy began. All unsorted peripheral T cells were captured because whole blood was used without fractionation. 450 to 600 ng RNA was reverse transcribed with alpha and beta constant-region primers. Using multiplexing indices, alpha and beta chain libraries were generated apart by chain-specific third strand synthesis. TCRdb analysed the 5' RACE reads with MiXCR anew, one entry per CDR3 protein. The sample includes several thousand distinct CDR3 sequences, about 9% of them seen just once. The material sequenced was blood, taken during antiretroviral therapy. The receptor source for this set is an adult with HIV infection.

This clonotype is classed as medium-sized. CDR3 protein: CASSLYREGLGEQFF. The CDR3 DNA is TGTGCCAGCAGCTTGTACAGGGAAGGTTTAGGTGAGCAGTTCTTC. This sequence joins TRBV5-6 and TRBJ2-1; D is possibly TRBD1 (6 bases). The CDR3 consists of 15 residues. Trimming left V 1 base short and J 9 bases short, with 17 bases between. CDR1 is SGHDT and CDR2 is YYEEEE in the germline V gene.

By frequency in the sample, this clonotype is medium-sized (0.01 to 0.1%). For the CDR3, the DNA is TGTGCCAGCAGTGAAGTTGGATGGGAAAGCATGAACACTGAAGCTTTCTTT. It is translated as CASSEVGWESMNTEAFF. J is TRBJ1-1 and V is TRBV6-1, with D unresolved. Germline V gene sequence: CDR1 MNHNS, CDR2 SASEGT. Trimming cost V 1 base and J 0 bases, with 15 bases left between them. The CDR3 loop spans 17 amino acids.

This clonotype has more than one count but fewer than ten. V is TRBV5-6 and J is TRBJ2-4, with a possible D match to TRBD2 (5 bases). V was shortened by 0 bases and J by 13 bases, with 11 bases between the two germline ends. Looked up from germline, CDR1 is SGHDT and CDR2 is YYEEEE. There are 12 residues in the CDR3. The DNA of the CDR3 is TGTGCCAGCAGCTTGGACCGAGGGCTACAGTACTTC. It codes for CASSLDRGLQYF.

This clonotype was detected ten times or more. V and J are TRBV6-5 and TRBJ1-5; 8 nucleotides match TRBD1. The V gene end was trimmed by 5 bases and the J gene end by 7 bases; junction bases not matched to a gene: 4. This CDR3 is built from 13 residues. Looked up from germline, CDR1 is MNHEY and CDR2 is SVGAGI. The DNA for the CDR3 is TGTGCCAGCAGTACGACAGGGGACCAGCCCCAGCATTTT. It translates to CASSTTGDQPQHF.

This clonotype qualifies as medium-sized. The chain joins TRBV5-1 to TRBJ2-1; 15 bases line up with TRBD2. CDR1 is SGHRS, CDR2 YFSETQ, per germline. The CDR3 runs to 17 residues. J gave up 1 base and V 4 bases, and 3 bases lay outside the gene matches. CDR3 residues: CASSRGTSGGSYNEQFF. The CDR3, as DNA: TGCGCCAGCAGCCGGGGGACTAGCGGGGGGTCCTACAATGAGCAGTTCTTC. Together with reference TRBV5-1 and TRBJ2-1, the CDR3 gives the full variable domain: KAGVTQTPRYLIKTRGQQVTLSCSPISGHRSVSWYQQTPGQGLQFLFEYFSETQRNKGNFPGRFSGRQFSNSRSEMNVSTLELGDSALYLCASSRGTSGGSYNEQFFGPGTRLTVL.

This clonotype showed up many times. V gene TRBV6-5 combines with J gene TRBJ1-2; D perhaps matches TRBD1 (6 bases). Germline lookup yields CDR1 MNHEY and CDR2 SVGAGI. Between the trimmed V and J ends, which lost 6 bases and 6 bases, there was a span of 17 bases. The CDR3 is made up of 14 amino acids. The CDR3 is CASSPLITGHGYTF. In nucleotides, the CDR3 is TGTGCCAGCAGCCCCCTAATAACAGGGCATGGCTACACCTTC.

This clonotype is classed as medium-sized. The DNA for the CDR3 is TGTGCCAGCAGTCAGACAGTCTACGAGCAGTACGTC. Translated, it gives CASSQTVYEQYV. The chain combines TRBV11-3 with TRBJ2-7, with a tentative D call TRBD1 (5 bases). Germline V gives CDR1 SGHNT, CDR2 YENEEA. V lost 6 bases and J lost 3, with 9 bases in between. This CDR3 region has 12 residues.

In this sample, this clonotype turned up many times. The chain employs TRBV7-2 and TRBJ2-1; 7 bases map to TRBD2. The CDR3 contains 15 residues. Per germline, CDR1 SGHTA and CDR2 FQGNSA. V lost 1 base to trimming and J lost 7 bases; unmatched junction nucleotides: 7. The CDR3 spells CASSLVWREWNEQFF. DNA for the CDR3: TGTGCCAGCAGCTTAGTCTGGCGGGAGTGGAATGAGCAGTTCTTC.

This clonotype occurred many times. The chain is built from TRBV12-3 or TRBV12-4 and TRBJ1-2, with a possible D match to TRBD1 (6 bases). There are 13 residues in the CDR3. V shed 3 bases and J shed 8 bases, with 13 bases lying between them. The DNA for the CDR3 is TGTGCCAGCAGTTTTGGGCAGGGGCAAGGCTACACCTTC. This translates into CASSFGQGQGYTF.

Sample share makes this clonotype medium-sized. The CDR3 spells CASSPTLGSYNEQFF. Written as DNA, the CDR3 is TGTGCCAGCAGCCCAACTCTGGGCTCCTACAATGAGCAGTTCTTC. This chain connects TRBV7-2 to TRBJ2-1; D gene unclear. The V gene lost 5 bases and the J gene lost 0 bases, with 11 bases spanning the gap. CDR1 is SGHTA, CDR2 FQGNSA, per germline. This CDR3 spans 15 amino acids.

This clonotype is termed medium-sized. The rearrangement joins TRBV6-1 to TRBJ1-5; D is ambiguous. Germline V gene data show CDR1 as MNHNS and CDR2 as SASEGT. V was cut by 4 bases and J by 0 bases, with 10 bases left in between. The length of the CDR3 is 15 residues. CDR3 amino acids: CASSVPGNSNQPQHF. In nucleotides, the CDR3 is TGTGCCAGCAGTGTTCCGGGGAATAGCAATCAGCCCCAGCATTTT.

This clonotype was recorded at least ten times. The CDR3 loop is CASSPPGLVNEQFF. The DNA of the CDR3 is TGTGCCAGCAGCCCGCCGGGACTAGTCAATGAGCAGTTCTTC. The chain carries TRBV13 and TRBJ2-1, with 8 bases lining up with TRBD2. The CDR3 length is 14 residues. Per germline, CDR1 PRHDT and CDR2 FYEKMQ (reference sequence). Trimming took 5 bases from V and 6 from J; bases not matched to a gene: 6.

J is TRBJ2-3 and V is TRBV7-9; unclear D gene. The CDR3 is made up of 16 amino acids. Between the trimmed V and J ends, which lost 0 bases and 0 bases, there was a span of 10 bases. From germline, CDR1 is SEHNR and CDR2 FQNEAQ (reference sequence). The CDR3 loop is CASSLALQGSTDTQYF. Written as DNA, the CDR3 is TGTGCCAGCAGCTTAGCTCTCCAAGGCAGCACAGATACGCAGTATTTT.

Many counts were recorded for this clonotype. The V and J genes are TRBV28 and TRBJ2-3, with 13 bases that match TRBD2. CDR1 and CDR2 from the germline V gene are MDHEN and SYDVKM. The ends lost 7 bases at V and 11 bases at J; junction bases unmatched: 9. This CDR3 spans 14 amino acids. This CDR3 reads CASKRGTSGVRQYF. In DNA form, the CDR3 reads TGTGCCAGCAAACGAGGGACTAGCGGGGTGAGGCAGTATTTT.

This clonotype was observed at least ten times. The J gene is TRBJ2-3, the V gene TRBV20-1; D not certain. CDR3 length: 16 residues. V shed 4 bases and J shed 4 bases, with 21 bases lying between them. Germline-derived CDR1 and CDR2 are DFQATT and SNEGSKA (reference sequence). CDR3 region: CSANDFGLAGADTQYF. The CDR3 nucleotides read TGCAGTGCTAATGACTTTGGCCTCGCCGGCGCAGATACGCAGTATTTT.

This chain connects TRBV7-9 to TRBJ1-3, with 7 nucleotides matching TRBD1. CDR1 and CDR2 from the germline V gene are SEHNR and FQNEAQ (reference sequence). V gave up 4 bases and J gave up 11 bases; unmatched junction bases: 11. CDR3 length: 14 residues. In DNA form, the CDR3 reads TGTGCCAGCAGCTCACGGTCACAGGGGACCCCCATATATTTT. Translating gives CASSSRSQGTPIYF. The full variable domain, its missing parts supplied by reference TRBV7-9 and TRBJ1-3, is DTGVSQNPRHKITKRGQNVTFRCDPISEHNRLYWYRQTLGQGPEFLTYFQNEAQLEKSRLLSDRFSAERPKGSFSTLEIQRTEQGDSAMYLCASSSRSQGTPIYFGEGSWLTVV.

V is TRBV11-3 and J is TRBJ1-1, with D possibly TRBD1 on 5 matching bases. Trimming took 7 bases from V and 0 from J, leaving 15 bases between them. The CDR3 length is 15 residues. Germline V gene lookup returns CDR1 SGHNT and CDR2 YENEEA. In nucleotides, the CDR3 is TGTGCCAGCATGGCGGGGGGGGTCATGAACACTGAAGCTTTCTTT. Translated, it gives CASMAGGVMNTEAFF.

CDR3: CASVAGGLPGELFF. CDR3 in DNA: TGTGCCAGCGTAGCGGGGGGGCTTCCCGGGGAGCTGTTTTTT. The chain uses TRBV9 and TRBJ2-2; 11 nucleotides agree with TRBD2. The CDR3 sequence is 14 residues long. The germline gives CDR1 SGDLS, CDR2 YYNGEE. V trimming: 7 bases; J trimming: 6 bases; junction bases outside the gene matches: 5. The variable domain in full, completed from reference TRBV9 and TRBJ2-2, reads DSGVTQTPKHLITATGQRVTLRCSPRSGDLSVYWYQQSLDQGLQFLIQYYNGEERAKGNILERFSAQQFPDLHSELNLSSLELGDSALYFCASVAGGLPGELFFGEGSRLTVL.